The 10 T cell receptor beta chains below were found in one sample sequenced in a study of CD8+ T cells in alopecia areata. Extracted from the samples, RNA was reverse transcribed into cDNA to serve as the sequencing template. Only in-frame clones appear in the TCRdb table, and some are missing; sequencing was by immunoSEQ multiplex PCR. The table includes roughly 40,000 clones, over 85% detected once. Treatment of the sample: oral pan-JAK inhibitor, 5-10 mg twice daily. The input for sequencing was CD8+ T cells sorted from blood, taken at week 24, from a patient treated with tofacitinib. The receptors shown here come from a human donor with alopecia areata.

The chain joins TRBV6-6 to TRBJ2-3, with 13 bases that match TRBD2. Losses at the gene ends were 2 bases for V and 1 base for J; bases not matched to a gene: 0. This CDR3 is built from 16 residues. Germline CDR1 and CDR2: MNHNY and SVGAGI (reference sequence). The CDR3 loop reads CASSYGLAGGTDTQYF. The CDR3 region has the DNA TGTGCCAGCAGTTACGGACTAGCGGGGGGCACAGATACGCAGTATTTT.

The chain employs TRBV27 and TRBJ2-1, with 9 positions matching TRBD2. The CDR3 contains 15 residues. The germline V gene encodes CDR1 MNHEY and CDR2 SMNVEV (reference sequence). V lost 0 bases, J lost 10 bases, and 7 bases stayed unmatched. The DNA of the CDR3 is TGTGCCAGCAGTTTATCGACCCCTAGCGGGGAAGAGCAGTTCTTC. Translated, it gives CASSLSTPSGEEQFF.

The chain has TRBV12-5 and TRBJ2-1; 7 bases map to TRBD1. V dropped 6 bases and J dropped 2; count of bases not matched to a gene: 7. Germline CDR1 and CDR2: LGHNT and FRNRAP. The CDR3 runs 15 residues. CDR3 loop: CASGLATGAYNEQFF. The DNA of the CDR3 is TGTGCTAGTGGATTAGCCACAGGGGCCTACAATGAGCAGTTCTTC.

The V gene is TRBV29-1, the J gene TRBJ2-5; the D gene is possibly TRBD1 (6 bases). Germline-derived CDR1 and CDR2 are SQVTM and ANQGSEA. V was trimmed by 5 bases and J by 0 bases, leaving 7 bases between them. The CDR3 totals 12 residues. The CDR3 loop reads CSVRDNQETQYF. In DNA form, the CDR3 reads TGCAGCGTTAGGGACAACCAAGAGACCCAGTACTTC.

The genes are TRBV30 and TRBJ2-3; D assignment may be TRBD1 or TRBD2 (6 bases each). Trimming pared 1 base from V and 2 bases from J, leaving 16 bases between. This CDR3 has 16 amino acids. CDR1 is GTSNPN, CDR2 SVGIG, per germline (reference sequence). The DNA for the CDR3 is TGTGCCTGGAGTGAAGGCCAGGGGAGGTTCACAGATACGCAGTATTTT. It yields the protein CAWSEGQGRFTDTQYF.

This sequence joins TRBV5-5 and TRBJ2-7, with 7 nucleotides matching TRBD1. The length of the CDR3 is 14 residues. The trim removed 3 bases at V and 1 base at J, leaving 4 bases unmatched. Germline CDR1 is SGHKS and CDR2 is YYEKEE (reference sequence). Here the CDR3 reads CASSSTTGSYEQYF. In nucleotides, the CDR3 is TGTGCCAGCAGCTCCACGACAGGGTCCTACGAGCAGTACTTC.

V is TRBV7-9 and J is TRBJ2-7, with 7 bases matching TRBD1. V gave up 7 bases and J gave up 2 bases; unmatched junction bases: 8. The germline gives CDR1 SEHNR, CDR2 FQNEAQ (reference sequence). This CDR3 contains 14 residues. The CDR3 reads CASTSRTGTYEQYF. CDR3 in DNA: TGTGCCAGCACCTCTCGGACAGGCACCTACGAGCAGTACTTC.

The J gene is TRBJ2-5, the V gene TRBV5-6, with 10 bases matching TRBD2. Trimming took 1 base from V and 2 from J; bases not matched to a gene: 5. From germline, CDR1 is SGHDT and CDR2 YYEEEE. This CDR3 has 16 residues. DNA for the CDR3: TGTGCCAGCAGCTTGTCGGCTAGCGGGGGTCAAGAGACCCAGTACTTC. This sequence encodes CASSLSASGGQETQYF.

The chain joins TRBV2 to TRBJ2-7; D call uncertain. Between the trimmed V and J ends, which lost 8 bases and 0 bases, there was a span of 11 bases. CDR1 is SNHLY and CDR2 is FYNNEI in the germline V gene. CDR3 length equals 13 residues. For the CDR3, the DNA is TGTGCCAGCTCCGCAGCTGCCTCCTACGAGCAGTACTTC. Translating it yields CASSAAASYEQYF.

CDR3 coding DNA: TGCGCCAGCAGCCAAGGAAGACAGGGAGGTTTCAACGAGCAGTACTTC. The encoded protein is CASSQGRQGGFNEQYF. This sequence joins TRBV4-1 and TRBJ2-7; tentatively, D is TRBD1 (7 bases). The CDR3 has 16 amino acids. Trimming removed 1 base from V and 5 bases from J, with 18 bases in between. Germline-derived CDR1 and CDR2 are MGHRA and YSYEKL.